The 32 T cell receptor beta chains below all came from one sample that was sequenced in a study of CD8+ T cells in alopecia areata. Treatment noted: oral pan-JAK inhibitor, 5-10 mg twice daily. Reverse transcribed after extraction, RNA yielded cDNA as the sequencing template. Assay used: immunoSEQ multiplex PCR; TCRdb lists only in-frame clones, some missing. This sample has 190,000 or so clones, with about three fifths found just once. Sequences were derived from CD8+ T cells sorted from blood, sampled at week 24, from a patient treated with tofacitinib. All receptors derive from a human donor with alopecia areata.

This clone was counted a few times. The rearrangement links TRBV29-1 to TRBJ2-5; tentative D call: TRBD2 (5 bases). Germline V gives CDR1 SQVTM, CDR2 ANQGSEA. The CDR3 consists of 15 residues. Between the trimmed V and J ends, which lost 3 bases and 5 bases, there was a span of 19 bases. CDR3 in DNA: TGCAGCGTTGAGGGTGGTGTAGTAAGCGGCGAGACCCAGTACTTC. Its translation: CSVEGGVVSGETQYF.

The chain has TRBV5-1 and TRBJ2-1; TRBD2 aligns across 8 bases. V was pared by 0 bases and J by 8 bases, with 16 bases of the junction left unmatched. The CDR3 is 18 residues long. The germline V gene has CDR1 SGHRS and CDR2 YFSETQ. Written as DNA, the CDR3 is TGCGCCAGCAGCTTGGTGGTTGGCGGGACTAGAGAGTCCCATGAGCAGTTCTTC. Translation gives CASSLVVGGTRESHEQFF. Variable domain in full (rest from reference TRBV5-1 and TRBJ2-1): KAGVTQTPRYLIKTRGQQVTLSCSPISGHRSVSWYQQTPGQGLQFLFEYFSETQRNKGNFPGRFSGRQFSNSRSEMNVSTLELGDSALYLCASSLVVGGTRESHEQFFGPGTRLTVL.

This chain joins TRBV2 and TRBJ2-3; D may be TRBD2 (5 bases). The CDR3 contains 14 residues. The V gene's germline CDR1 is SNHLY and CDR2 FYNNEI. The V gene lost 10 bases and the J gene lost 1 base, with 15 bases spanning the gap. CDR3 coding DNA: TGTGCCACTCAACCTAGCTATGGCACAGATACGCAGTATTTT. Protein sequence: CATQPSYGTDTQYF.

In its sample, this clone was seen a few times. The V gene is TRBV29-1, the J gene TRBJ2-1; maybe TRBD2 (5 bases). V dropped 4 bases and J dropped 7 bases, with 8 bases sitting between them. The CDR3 has 11 residues. Per the germline V gene, CDR1 is SQVTM and CDR2 is ANQGSEA. CDR3 in DNA: TGCAGCGTTGTTGGGGAGAATGAGCAGTTCTTC. This encodes CSVVGENEQFF.

This rearrangement joins TRBV4-1 to TRBJ1-2; TRBD1 aligns across 8 bases. Germline V gene sequence: CDR1 MGHRA, CDR2 YSYEKL. The CDR3 spans 18 residues. The junction had 16 bases not matched to a gene; V was cut back by 1 base and J by 6 bases. The CDR3 region is CASSQVWWSDRAGHGYTF. The CDR3 bases are TGCGCCAGCAGCCAAGTATGGTGGTCGGACAGGGCGGGACATGGCTACACCTTC.

The CDR3 DNA reads as TGTGCCAGCAGCGCCCGGTCGTCCTACAATGAGCAGTTCTTC. Translation: CASSARSSYNEQFF. The chain uses TRBV9 and TRBJ2-1; unclear D gene. Per germline, CDR1 SGDLS and CDR2 YYNGEE. V was trimmed by 3 bases and J by 1 base, leaving 8 bases between them. The CDR3 has 14 amino acids.

There are a few counts of this clone. The chain couples TRBV7-9 to TRBJ1-1, with D hard to call. Trimming stripped 1 base from V and 1 base from J, with 4 bases between. The CDR3 is 13 amino acids. The germline V gene has CDR1 SEHNR and CDR2 FQNEAQ (reference sequence). CDR3 loop: CASSLDKNTEAFF. The CDR3 DNA reads TGTGCCAGCAGCTTAGACAAGAACACTGAAGCTTTCTTT.

This clone has a handful of counts. V usage is TRBV7-6 and J usage is TRBJ2-2; no clear D gene. The CDR3 consists of 16 residues. V gave up 8 bases and J gave up 4 bases, with 20 bases separating them. Per germline, CDR1 SGHVS and CDR2 FNYEAQ. The CDR3 here is CASRSLAEQGTGELFF. The CDR3, as DNA: TGTGCCAGCCGTAGCCTCGCGGAGCAAGGCACCGGGGAGCTGTTTTTT.

The V gene is TRBV29-1, the J gene TRBJ2-7; TRBD1 might be the D (5 bases). V was pared by 5 bases and J by 5 bases, with 16 bases between. Looked up from germline, CDR1 is SQVTM and CDR2 is ANQGSEA. There are 13 residues in the CDR3. The DNA of the CDR3 is TGCAGCGTTAAATGGACATATTTTAACGAGCAGTACTTC. Translating gives CSVKWTYFNEQYF.

This clone was found a few times. The V and J genes are TRBV4-1 and TRBJ1-5; D perhaps matches TRBD1 (6 bases). This CDR3 is 16 amino acids long. The germline V gene encodes CDR1 MGHRA and CDR2 YSYEKL. Trimming shortened V by 0 bases and J by 4 bases, and 13 bases separated the two germline ends. The CDR3, as DNA: TGCGCCAGCAGCCAAGATCAGGAACAGGGTAATCAGCCCCAGCATTTT. It is translated as CASSQDQEQGNQPQHF.

The chain joins TRBV9 to TRBJ1-2; TRBD1 matches 7 bases. V lost 0 bases to trimming and J lost 5 bases; unmatched junction nucleotides: 4. In germline, CDR1 is SGDLS, CDR2 YYNGEE. This CDR3 is 14 amino acids long. The CDR3 nucleotides are TGTGCCAGCAGCGTAGGGGACAGTTTTTATGGCTACACCTTC. This translates into CASSVGDSFYGYTF.

The V call is TRBV29-1, the J call TRBJ1-2; D unresolved. The V end was cut by 3 bases, the J end by 4 bases, with 12 bases between. The CDR3 consists of 13 residues. Germline V CDR1 and CDR2: SQVTM, ANQGSEA. In DNA, the CDR3 is TGCAGCGTTGACGTCGGAGCGACCTATGGCTACACCTTC. It translates to CSVDVGATYGYTF.

DNA for the CDR3: TGTGCCAGCAGCTCCGGTTCGGGCAGAGAGCAGTACTTC. Protein sequence: CASSSGSGREQYF. The chain carries TRBV7-9 and TRBJ2-7; D call uncertain. Trimming cost V 4 bases and J 7 bases, with 14 bases left between them. This CDR3 region has 13 residues. Germline CDR1 reads SEHNR; CDR2 reads FQNEAQ (reference sequence).

The V and J genes are TRBV5-4 and TRBJ2-5; D may be TRBD1 or TRBD2 (5 bases each). Looked up from germline, CDR1 is SGHNT and CDR2 is YYREEE (reference sequence). The V end was cut by 0 bases, the J end by 5 bases, with 11 bases between. The CDR3 sequence is 14 residues long. The CDR3: CASSLEGPAETQYF. The CDR3 nucleotides are TGTGCCAGCAGCTTGGAGGGACCTGCCGAGACCCAGTACTTC.

The J gene is TRBJ2-7, the V gene TRBV29-1; 9 bases are shared with TRBD1. Per the germline V gene, CDR1 is SQVTM and CDR2 is ANQGSEA. The CDR3 is made up of 15 amino acids. J was trimmed by 0 bases and V by 4 bases; bases with no gene match: 7. CDR3 sequence: CSVGPDRGPSYEQYF. DNA for the CDR3: TGCAGCGTTGGCCCGGACAGGGGACCCTCCTACGAGCAGTACTTC.

The chain carries TRBV27 and TRBJ1-2; D unresolved. V was clipped by 6 bases and J by 4 bases, with 9 bases between them. Germline CDR1 and CDR2: MNHEY and SMNVEV (reference sequence). There are 12 residues in the CDR3. The CDR3 region is CASRDPGYGYTF. In nucleotides, the CDR3 is TGTGCCAGCAGGGACCCCGGCTATGGCTACACCTTC.

In this sample, this clone turned up a few times. V is TRBV4-1 and J is TRBJ2-7; 11 bases fit TRBD2. Trimming took 2 bases from V and 5 from J; bases not matched to a gene: 11. Germline V gives CDR1 MGHRA, CDR2 YSYEKL. The CDR3 totals 17 residues. The CDR3 region is CASSQFSGGAGGDEQYF. CDR3 bases: TGCGCCAGCAGCCAATTTAGCGGGGGGGCCGGGGGCGACGAGCAGTACTTC.

This clone was picked up a small number of times. The chain carries TRBV29-1 and TRBJ1-2; no reliable D call. CDR3 size: 11 residues. Germline V lookup: CDR1 SQVTM, CDR2 ANQGSEA. V shed 3 bases and J shed 8 bases, with 10 bases lying between them. The CDR3 here is CSVDNVVGYTF. The CDR3 nucleotides read TGCAGCGTTGATAACGTGGTCGGCTACACCTTC.

The chain uses TRBV30 and TRBJ2-7; tentatively, D is TRBD1 (6 bases). CDR3 length: 15 residues. Germline V gene data show CDR1 as GTSNPN and CDR2 as SVGIG (reference sequence). Trimming cost V 5 bases and J 3 bases, with 20 bases left between them. CDR3 nucleotides: TGTGCCTGGTTACCTTCTCACAGGGAAAGCTACGAGCAGTACTTC. Its protein product is CAWLPSHRESYEQYF.

This clone was seen a few times. V usage is TRBV27 and J usage is TRBJ2-1; 10 bases are a match to TRBD2. CDR1 MNHEY and CDR2 SMNVEV come from the germline V gene (reference sequence). This CDR3 region has 15 residues. V shed 6 bases and J 4 bases; nucleotides not matched to a gene: 6. The CDR3 coding sequence is TGTGCCAGCAGAATAAGCGGGGGGGATTACAATGAGCAGTTCTTC. Residues: CASRISGGDYNEQFF.

V and J are TRBV6-5 and TRBJ2-7, with D unresolved. This CDR3 contains 12 residues. Per the germline V gene, CDR1 is MNHEY and CDR2 is SVGAGI. V was shortened by 10 bases and J by 2 bases, with 12 bases between the two germline ends. CDR3 DNA: TGTGCCACCCGTAGTGGAACCTACGAGCAGTACTTC. Its translation: CATRSGTYEQYF.

V gene TRBV2 combines with J gene TRBJ1-5; no definite D call. The CDR3 is 15 residues long. Trimming left V 7 bases short and J 1 base short, with 14 bases between. The V gene's germline CDR1 is SNHLY and CDR2 FYNNEI. The CDR3 DNA follows: TGTGCCAGCACAGAACGCGGGGAGAGCAATCAGCCCCAGCATTTT. Amino acid sequence: CASTERGESNQPQHF.

The chain has TRBV6-1 and TRBJ2-5, with TRBD1 matching over 8 bases. V was pared by 4 bases and J by 13 bases, with 8 bases of the junction left unmatched. CDR1 and CDR2 (germline): MNHNS, SASEGT. The CDR3 totals 12 residues. The chain's CDR3 is CASSVKADRVYF. The CDR3, as DNA: TGTGCCAGCAGTGTTAAGGCGGACAGGGTGTACTTC.

This clone was observed a handful of times. This chain links TRBV29-1 with TRBJ2-5; D is possibly TRBD1 or TRBD2 (5 bases each). Germline values: CDR1 SQVTM, CDR2 ANQGSEA. The CDR3 spans 14 residues. The V and J ends lost 3 bases and 4 bases respectively, with 15 bases between them. This chain's CDR3 is CSVDGTAMGETQYF. CDR3 sequence (DNA): TGCAGCGTTGACGGGACGGCGATGGGAGAGACCCAGTACTTC.

The rearrangement uses TRBV6-5 and TRBJ2-1, with D maybe TRBD2 (6 bases). The V and J ends lost 5 bases and 0 bases respectively, with 11 bases between them. The CDR3 is 15 residues long. Germline lookup yields CDR1 MNHEY and CDR2 SVGAGI. As DNA, the CDR3 is TGTGCCAGCAGTCGCGGGACGCCCTCCTACAATGAGCAGTTCTTC. Translating gives CASSRGTPSYNEQFF.

The rearrangement uses TRBV30 and TRBJ2-3; maybe TRBD2 (5 bases). V lost 4 bases, J lost 2 bases, and 10 bases lay in between. CDR3 length: 13 residues. Germline assignment: CDR1 GTSNPN and CDR2 SVGIG (reference sequence). CDR3 in DNA: TGTGCCTGGACGGGGTCCCCCACAGATACGCAGTATTTT. It is translated as CAWTGSPTDTQYF.

The chain joins TRBV15 to TRBJ2-1, with TRBD1 matching over 10 bases. V shed 1 base, J shed 2 bases, and the junction held 2 bases outside the gene matches. Germline CDR1 is LNHNV and CDR2 is YYDKDF (reference sequence). The CDR3 runs 16 residues. CDR3 residues: CATSRGGQGAYNEQFF. The CDR3 nucleotides are TGTGCCACCAGCAGAGGTGGACAGGGGGCCTACAATGAGCAGTTCTTC.

The sample holds a few counts of this clone. The chain combines TRBV5-1 with TRBJ2-1, with 7 bases identical to TRBD1. CDR1 is SGHRS, CDR2 YFSETQ, per germline. The CDR3 totals 15 residues. The V gene end was trimmed by 1 base and the J gene end by 3 bases; junction bases not matched to a gene: 4. The CDR3 protein is CASSLSRDSYNEQFF. CDR3 DNA: TGCGCCAGCAGCTTGTCTCGGGACAGCTACAATGAGCAGTTCTTC.

In nucleotides, the CDR3 is TGTGCCAGCACCGGGACCGAAAGGATGAGCGGGGGGTTGGACCAGTACTTC. This codes for CASTGTERMSGGLDQYF. V usage is TRBV28 and J usage is TRBJ2-5, with 9 bases fitting TRBD2. The CDR3 totals 17 residues. Germline trimming cut 7 bases from V and 10 bases from J; bases unmatched to any gene: 22. Germline V gene lookup returns CDR1 MDHEN and CDR2 SYDVKM.

Worth noting for this clone: The same CDR3 also results from other DNA sequences found in this sample. The chain couples TRBV4-2 to TRBJ2-7; D remains unclear. The germline V gene encodes CDR1 LGHNA and CDR2 YNFKEQ. V dropped 0 bases and J dropped 4 bases, with 4 bases sitting between them. This CDR3 is built from 12 residues. Here the CDR3 DNA reads TGTGCCAGCAGCCAAGATTCGTACGAGCAGTACTTC. It yields the protein CASSQDSYEQYF.

This clone turned up a few times. This chain's CDR3 is CASSESGRAPGNQPQHF. As DNA, the CDR3 is TGCGCCAGCAGTGAGTCCGGCAGGGCCCCGGGGAATCAGCCCCAGCATTTT. The chain employs TRBV10-2 and TRBJ1-5; D perhaps matches TRBD1 (5 bases). The CDR3 length is 17 residues. Per the germline V gene, CDR1 is WSHSY and CDR2 is SAAADI. V was trimmed by 0 bases and J by 4 bases, leaving 16 bases between them.

The V call is TRBV5-1, the J call TRBJ1-1, with D uncertain. V was pared by 4 bases and J by 8 bases, with 21 bases between. The CDR3 is 15 residues long. Germline assignment: CDR1 SGHRS and CDR2 YFSETQ. The CDR3 here is CASSGGSGGFGEAFF. CDR3 DNA: TGCGCCAGCAGCGGAGGGTCAGGAGGGTTCGGGGAAGCTTTCTTT.